The present T cell receptor (beta chain) was sequenced within a study of CD8 T cells in Susac syndrome. The CDR3 loop spans 15 amino acids. CDR1 and CDR2 (germline): MGHRA, YSYEKL. V was trimmed by 1 base and J by 5 bases, leaving 14 bases between them. Random-hexamer reverse transcription was applied to roughly 0.45 to 1 ug RNA. MiXCR, run by TCRdb on the immunoSEQ multiplex PCR reads, gives a single entry per CDR3 protein. The sample lists 100,000 to 150,000 distinct CDR3 sequences, around 85% occurring once. CD8+ and CD4+ T cells were negatively isolated; TEMRA cells were FACS-enriched. The TCR originated in a human donor with multiple sclerosis. Material for sequencing was CD8+ T cells from PBMCs. The chain uses TRBV4-1 and TRBJ1-1, with a tentative D call TRBD1 (5 bases). CDR3 in amino acids: CASSQVAGGWTEAFF. CDR3 nucleotides: TGCGCCAGCAGCCAAGTGGCGGGGGGTTGGACTGAAGCTTTCTTT.